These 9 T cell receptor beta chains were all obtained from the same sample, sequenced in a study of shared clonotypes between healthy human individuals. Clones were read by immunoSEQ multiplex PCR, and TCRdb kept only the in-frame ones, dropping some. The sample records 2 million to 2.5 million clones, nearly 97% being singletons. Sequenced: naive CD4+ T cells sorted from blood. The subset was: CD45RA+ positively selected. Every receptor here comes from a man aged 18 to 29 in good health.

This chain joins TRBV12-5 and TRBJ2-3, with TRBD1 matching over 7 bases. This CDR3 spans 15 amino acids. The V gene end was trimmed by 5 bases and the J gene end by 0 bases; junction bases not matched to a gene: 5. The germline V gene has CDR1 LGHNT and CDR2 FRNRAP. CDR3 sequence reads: CASGRDSPSTDTQYF. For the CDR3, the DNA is TGTGCTAGTGGTCGGGACAGTCCTAGCACAGATACGCAGTATTTT.

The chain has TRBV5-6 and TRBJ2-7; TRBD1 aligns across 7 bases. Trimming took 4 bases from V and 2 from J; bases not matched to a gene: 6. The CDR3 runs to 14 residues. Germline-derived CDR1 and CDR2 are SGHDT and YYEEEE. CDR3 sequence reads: CASSLLDRAYEQYF. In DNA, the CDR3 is TGTGCCAGCAGCCTACTTGACAGGGCCTACGAGCAGTACTTC.

This chain's CDR3 is CASGAPYNRAETQYF. The CDR3 DNA is TGTGCTAGTGGTGCCCCTTACAATAGGGCAGAGACCCAGTACTTC. This rearrangement joins TRBV12-5 to TRBJ2-5; the D is unclear. The germline CDR1 and CDR2 sequences are LGHNT and FRNRAP. This CDR3 is 15 amino acids long. V lost 5 bases to trimming and J lost 4 bases, with 17 bases between them.

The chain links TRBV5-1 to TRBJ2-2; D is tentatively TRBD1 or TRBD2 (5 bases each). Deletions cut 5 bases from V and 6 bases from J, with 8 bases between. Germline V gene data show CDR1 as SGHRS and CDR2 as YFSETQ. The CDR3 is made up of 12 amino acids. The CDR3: CASREGPGELFF. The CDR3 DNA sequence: TGCGCCAGCAGAGAGGGGCCCGGGGAGCTGTTTTTT.

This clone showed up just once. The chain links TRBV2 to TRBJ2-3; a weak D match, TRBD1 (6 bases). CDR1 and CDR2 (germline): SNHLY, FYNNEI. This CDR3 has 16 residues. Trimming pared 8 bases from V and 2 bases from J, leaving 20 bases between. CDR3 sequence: CASGLQGTTLTDTQYF. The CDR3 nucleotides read TGTGCCAGCGGCCTACAGGGCACGACCCTCACAGATACGCAGTATTTT.

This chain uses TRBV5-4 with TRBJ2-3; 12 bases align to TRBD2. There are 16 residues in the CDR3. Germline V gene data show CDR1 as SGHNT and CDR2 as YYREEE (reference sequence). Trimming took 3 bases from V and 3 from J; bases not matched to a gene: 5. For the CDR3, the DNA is TGTGCCAGCAGCTCTCAGACTAGCGGGAGAACAGATACGCAGTATTTT. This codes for CASSSQTSGRTDTQYF.

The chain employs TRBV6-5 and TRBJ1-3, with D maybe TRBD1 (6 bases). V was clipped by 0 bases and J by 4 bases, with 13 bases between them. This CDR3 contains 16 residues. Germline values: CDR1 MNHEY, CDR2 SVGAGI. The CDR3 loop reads CASSYSSGAPGNTIYF. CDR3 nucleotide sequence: TGTGCCAGCAGTTACTCCTCAGGGGCGCCCGGAAACACCATATATTTT.

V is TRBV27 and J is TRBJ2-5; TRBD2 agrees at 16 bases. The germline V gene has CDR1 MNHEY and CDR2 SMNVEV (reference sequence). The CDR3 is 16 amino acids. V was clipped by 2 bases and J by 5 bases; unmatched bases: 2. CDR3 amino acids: CASSLGTSGGAETQYF. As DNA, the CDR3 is TGTGCCAGCAGTTTAGGGACTAGCGGGGGGGCGGAGACCCAGTACTTC.

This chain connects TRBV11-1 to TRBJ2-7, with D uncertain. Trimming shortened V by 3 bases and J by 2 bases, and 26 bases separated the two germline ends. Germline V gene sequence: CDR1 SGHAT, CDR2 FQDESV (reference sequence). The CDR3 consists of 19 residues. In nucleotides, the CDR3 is TGTGCCAGCAGCTTGGGGATTACCCCTTACGAGGAAAGCCCCTACGAGCAGTACTTC. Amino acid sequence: CASSLGITPYEESPYEQYF.